A single T cell receptor (beta chain) is shown here with its context. No antigen is known for it. Per-base quality was not reported, and no clone a single base away is much larger than it. This entry belongs to a study of PD-1 blockade in classical Hodgkin lymphoma (dated by TCRdb to the early 2020s). Turning to the overall study: Nivolumab dosing was 3 mg/kg intravenously every 2 weeks, continuing until either disease progression or unacceptable toxicity. To define a peripheral blood immune signature of response to PD-1 blockade in classical Hodgkin lymphoma, the study combined TCR beta sequencing with CyTOF.

Genomic DNA was extracted with the Qiagen DNeasy kit from unsorted PBMCs and from negatively selected CD4+ and CD8+ fractions. TCR beta CDR3 regions were amplified by immunoSEQ multiplex PCR using primers annealing to V and J segments. A synthetic immune receptor repertoire was used to minimize amplification bias, and any residual bias was removed computationally once sequencing was done. In the authors' own workflow: Custom Python scripts were used to quantify repertoire diversity as the Shannon entropy index. The unsorted, CD4+ and CD8+ repertoires were each analyzed separately, with the exception of combined analyses, where CD4+ and CD8+ sequences were merged in silico. Clonal expansion was defined as at least a 2-fold frequency increase after treatment relative to C1D1, with a pseudocount of 0.5 for undetected baseline clones. Singleton clones were defined as clones with 0 or 1 copy at C1D1, and non-singleton clones were defined as clones with 2 or more copies. By matching protein sequences in sorted samples from the same patient, clones expanded in unsorted samples were annotated as CD4+, CD8+ or unknown. Wilcoxon tests on paired samples were used to test changes in diversity from C1D1 to C4D1. The table comes from immuneACCESS by way of TCRdb, which keeps in-frame sequences with V and J called. Part of the clones is missing from these tables; in studies checked, under half for an unresolved V gene and the rest for unknown reasons. The D gene and trimming were derived from the DNA, and the V and J assignments and clone size from that table. This sample holds 20,000 to 25,000 clones; around 68% were observed only once. The top ten clones comprise around 1.2% of the sample.

Interpreted using the paper, the time point label stands for: cycle 4 day 1 (C4D1), after around six weeks of nivolumab. Every trial patient had relapsed following autologous stem cell transplantation, and prior brentuximab vedotin exposure was what differed among cohorts A, B and C. CD4+ T cells were purified from thawed PBMCs by magnetic negative selection with a Miltenyi CD4+ T cell isolation kit. The trial cohort comprised 56 patients with relapsed/refractory classical Hodgkin lymphoma whose best overall responses were complete response, partial response or progressive disease. In the multi-cohort phase II CheckMate 205 trial, trial patients received single-agent nivolumab. An independent review committee assessed best overall response by applying the 2007 International Working Group response criteria. Trial PBMCs were collected just before the start of nivolumab (C1D1) and during therapy at cycle 2 day 1 and cycle 4 day 1. After peripheral blood was drawn into 8 mL Vacutainer Cell Preparation Tubes, PBMCs were isolated by centrifugation and then cryopreserved. Purified CD4+ and CD8+ fractions were prepared only for cases in which an additional PBMC sample was available. On LS columns in a quadroMACS separator, the magnetically labelled cells were depleted, and the flow-through was collected as the purified fraction.

CDR1 and CDR2 are read off the germline V gene (reference sequence) as PRHDT and FYEKMQ. The junction shows trimming of 3 bases on V and 1 base on J, plus 6 bases between the germline ends. From the cysteine up to the phenylalanine, the CDR3 has a length of 13 residues. Of all the DNA, just the CDR3 is kept, 39 bases in frame from base 1. Here is what the overall study found, with its caveats: Baseline TCR diversity was reported to be lower in newly diagnosed patients than in healthy donors, and even lower in relapsed/refractory patients. Only a single clinical trial cohort was studied, and what caused the repertoire differences, possibly disease activity or prior therapy, remained undefined. Trial patients achieving complete response had baseline diversity similar to newly diagnosed patients, whereas partial responders and progressors had significantly lower diversity. Lower diversity was observed in patients in whom nivolumab was started less than 1 year after ASCT, and these patients were excluded from later analyses so that confounding by immune reconstitution would be avoided. CD4+ but not CD8+ TCR diversity rose significantly by C4D1 (p=0.0027 vs p=0.16), most apparent in complete responders (p=0.02).

This sequence was found in a human donor with classical Hodgkin lymphoma. This sample comprised CD4+ T cells from blood, obtained before the fourth cycle of nivolumab. Recombination joined TRBV13 with TRBJ1-1, with the D gene too uncertain to name. At the DNA level, the sequence is TGTGCCAGCAGCTTGAAGGGGAACACTGAAGCTTTCTTT. Translated, it gives CASSLKGNTEAFF.